This TCR beta chain was documented in a study of control samples from healthy donors and cancer patients. TCRdb's copy holds only in-frame clones and misses some; the assay was immunoSEQ multiplex PCR. In the table there are fewer than 300,000 clones, roughly 82% of which are singletons. The V end lost 4 bases, the J end lost 2 bases, and 15 bases lay between the germline ends. Germline V lookup: CDR1 SGHRS, CDR2 YFSETQ. This CDR3 contains 15 residues. The sequenced sample was PBMCs. This receptor was taken from a woman in her fifties or sixties with lung cancer. The V and J genes are TRBV5-1 and TRBJ1-1; the D gene is possibly TRBD1 (6 bases). CDR3 in amino acids: CASSALQGRNTEAFF. The CDR3 DNA follows: TGCGCCAGCAGCGCGTTACAGGGCCGCAACACTGAAGCTTTCTTT. Looking up the rest from reference TRBV5-1 and TRBJ1-1 gives the full variable domain: KAGVTQTPRYLIKTRGQQVTLSCSPISGHRSVSWYQQTPGQGLQFLFEYFSETQRNKGNFPGRFSGRQFSNSRSEMNVSTLELGDSALYLCASSALQGRNTEAFFGQGTRLTVV.